Listed below are T cell receptor beta chains from one sample, sequenced in a study of CD8 T cells in ankylosing spondylitis. TCRdb redid the calling of the 5' RACE reads with MiXCR, one entry per CDR3 protein. Of some 220,000 distinct CDR3 sequences listed, approximately 7.4% are singletons. Sequenced: blood, either unsorted or a sorted T cell fraction (not recorded which). The receptors were gathered from a male donor with ankylosing spondylitis. The CDR3 runs from the conserved cysteine through the conserved F or W. The order of the fields is CDR3 protein, V gene, J gene.

CSAREARGSEQFF	TRBV20-1	TRBJ2-1
CASSPLGQGMADTQYF	TRBV12-3/TRBV12-4	TRBJ2-3
CASRGGLEQFF	TRBV25-1	TRBJ2-1
CASREPGGRPPRRQETQYF	TRBV11-2	TRBJ2-5
CASSVGVHTEAFF	TRBV9	TRBJ1-1
CASTPEGFFGELFF	TRBV2	TRBJ1-4
CASSPKDPGSSYEQYF	TRBV7-2	TRBJ2-7
CASSYSGENTGELFF	TRBV6-5	TRBJ2-2
CASSWEPNGEGPNTGELFF	TRBV5-1	TRBJ2-2
CASSLDQEGAPFPGELFF	TRBV11-2	TRBJ2-2
CASSQGHPSGVF	TRBV4-2	TRBJ2-4
CASSPQRGYNEQFF	TRBV3-1	TRBJ2-1
CASSASTGSAPAGELFF	TRBV9	TRBJ2-2
CASSIRGQMNEQFF	TRBV19	TRBJ2-1
CATSGSLRETQYF	TRBV24-1	TRBJ2-5
CASSQGPGLLLEQYF	TRBV4-1	TRBJ2-7
CASSQEKGKGYKGDYEQYF	TRBV3-1	TRBJ2-7
CASSSQVGLSGNEQFF	TRBV4-3	TRBJ2-1
CASSITQGVYGYTF	TRBV7-2	TRBJ1-2
CASSPQREEGYNEQFF	TRBV28	TRBJ2-1
CASSFPGGPLNTEAFF	TRBV6-2/TRBV6-3	TRBJ1-1
CASSPPGGRTYEQYF	TRBV28	TRBJ2-7
CASSFSYGTGFYEQYF	TRBV7-2	TRBJ2-7
CASTISGYGYTF	TRBV7-9	TRBJ1-2
CASSLDPGTGHEQYF	TRBV5-6	TRBJ2-7
CASSPGTGGTDTQYF	TRBV12-3/TRBV12-4	TRBJ2-3
CSAGGLERGYTEAFF	TRBV20-1	TRBJ1-1
CSAPRLATGNEQFF	TRBV20-1	TRBJ2-1
CASSDSVWDRESSYTF	TRBV25-1	TRBJ1-2
CATNDGRAPIYEQYF	TRBV15	TRBJ2-7
CASSYSRQGLYGYTF	TRBV6-5	TRBJ1-2
CASSFGGTSGEQYF	TRBV12-3/TRBV12-4	TRBJ2-7
CASSTSGTGGDEQFF	TRBV9	TRBJ2-1
CASSILDRSAEAFF	TRBV7-9	TRBJ1-1
CASSYSDGYTF	TRBV6-6	TRBJ1-2
CASSDSQGGYTF	TRBV12-3/TRBV12-4	TRBJ1-2
CASSLLRENEQFF	TRBV5-1	TRBJ2-1
CASSSWGLAGISYEQYF	TRBV28	TRBJ2-7
CASSLAIKATNEQFF	TRBV5-6	TRBJ2-1
CASSYLFPGQGVAEQYF	TRBV11-2	TRBJ2-7
CASSQDSPTSGQFF	TRBV3-1	TRBJ2-1
CASSLRDLTSGQNTGELFF	TRBV28	TRBJ2-2
CASSLGPIYEQYF	TRBV7-3	TRBJ2-7